This is a list of T cell receptor beta chains from one sample in a study of CD8+ T cells in alopecia areata. Sequencing used immunoSEQ multiplex PCR; TCRdb keeps in-frame clones, though not all of them. The sample lists a few hundred thousand clones, around two fifths seen once, with more than 0.4% in the top ten. The sample consisted of CD4+ T cells sorted from blood, taken between weeks 30 and 35, from a patient treated with tofacitinib. These receptors originate from a human donor with alopecia areata. CDR3s include the opening cysteine and the closing phenylalanine or tryptophan. Fields, in order: V gene, clone size, J gene, D gene, CDR3 DNA, CDR3 protein. A D gene is named only where the DNA matches it firmly. Clone size appears in some rows only: once, few, many, or a class for an expanded clone.

>TRBV7-6|NA|TRBJ2-1|NA
TGTGCCAGCAGCTTGCCCGGGAAAGGGAATGAGCAGTTCTTC
CASSLPGKGNEQFF
>TRBV5-1|NA|TRBJ1-6|TRBD1
TGCGCCAGCGCCAGGGGACAGGAAAATTCACCCCTCCACTTT
CASARGQENSPLHF
>TRBV14|NA|TRBJ2-1|NA
TGTGCCAGCCGGGCAAATCCGCTTAATGAGCAGTTCTTC
CASRANPLNEQFF
>TRBV7-6|few|TRBJ2-3|NA
TGTGCCAGCAGCCTAACCAGGGTTCCAGATACGCAGTATTTT
CASSLTRVPDTQYF
>TRBV30|NA|TRBJ2-5|TRBD2
TGTGCCTGGAGTGTACCCGGGGGGGCCCAGTACTTC
CAWSVPGGAQYF
>TRBV18|NA|TRBJ1-1|NA
TGTGCCAGCTCACCCGGGACCGCGAACACTGAAGCTTTCTTT
CASSPGTANTEAFF
>TRBV25-1|NA|TRBJ1-3|NA
TGTGCCAGCAGTGGAGGGCCCTCTGGAAACACCATATATTTT
CASSGGPSGNTIYF
>TRBV30|few|TRBJ2-6|NA
TGTGCCTGGAGTCCCCAAAGCTCTGGGGCCAACGTCCTGACTTTC
CAWSPQSSGANVLTF
>TRBV5-1|NA|TRBJ2-7|TRBD2
TGCGCCAGCAGCCTAATGGGGACTAGCGGAGCCTACGAGCAGTACTTC
CASSLMGTSGAYEQYF
>TRBV30|NA|TRBJ1-5|NA
TGTGCCTGGAGTGTACCGGGGTATAGCAATCAGCCCCAGCATTTT
CAWSVPGYSNQPQHF
>TRBV9|NA|TRBJ2-3|NA
TGTGCCAGCAGCGAGACGGGGGGCACAGATACGCAGTATTTT
CASSETGGTDTQYF
>TRBV2|few|TRBJ2-3|TRBD1
TGTGCCAGCAGTGGGGACAGGGGAACAGATACGCAGTATTTT
CASSGDRGTDTQYF
>TRBV20-1|NA|TRBJ1-1|NA
TGCAGTGCTAGCCCCGGGCCGAAAGCTTTCTTT
CSASPGPKAFF
>TRBV6-5|few|TRBJ2-7|NA
TGTGCCAGCAGCGCCCCCAATTACGAGCAGTACTTC
CASSAPNYEQYF
>TRBV6-5|NA|TRBJ1-4|NA
TGTGCCAGCAGTTACTCCGGGACGAGAAGTGAAAAACTGTTTTTT
CASSYSGTRSEKLFF
>TRBV10-1|few|TRBJ2-7|NA
TGCGCCAGCAGTGCGGGGGCCGGGTTCGAGCAGTACTTC
CASSAGAGFEQYF
>TRBV30|NA|TRBJ2-3|TRBD1
TGTGCCTCCCGGGACAGGGGCTACACAGATACGCAGTATTTT
CASRDRGYTDTQYF
>TRBV29-1|few|TRBJ1-1|NA
TGCAGCGTTGAAGATCGTGGCAGGGAAGCTTTCTTT
CSVEDRGREAFF
>TRBV19|NA|TRBJ2-7|NA
TGTGCCAGTATCGAGCCGAGCTACGAGCAGTACTTC
CASIEPSYEQYF
>TRBV19|NA|TRBJ2-1|NA
TGTGCCAGTAGTATTACCACCGGGCCTAGTCGATGGTCTGCCCACTACAATGAGCAGTTCTTC
CASSITTGPSRWSAHYNEQFF
>TRBV5-5|NA|TRBJ1-1|NA
TGTGCCAGCAGCCGCCAGGGGACCGTAATGAACACTGAAGCTTTCTTT
CASSRQGTVMNTEAFF
>TRBV14|few|TRBJ2-1|TRBD2
TGTGCCAGCAGCCCCCTTTTGAGAGCGGGGGGTAACAATGAGCAGTTCTTC
CASSPLLRAGGNNEQFF
>TRBV5-6|NA|TRBJ2-1|TRBD2
TGTGCCAGCAGCTTTATAGCGGGAGGGAATGAGCAGTTCTTC
CASSFIAGGNEQFF
>TRBV7-9|NA|TRBJ2-4|NA
TGTGCCAGCAGCTTAGTTTCGGCGGGGAAGGGAGACATTCAGTACTTC
CASSLVSAGKGDIQYF
>TRBV29-1|many|TRBJ2-1|TRBD1
TGCAGCGGTACAGGGGGAAGTTTCGACAATGAGCAGTTCTTC
CSGTGGSFDNEQFF
>TRBV2|once|TRBJ1-5|TRBD1
TGTGCCAGCAATGATCGGGACAGGGGGAGTCGGCCCCAGCATTTT
CASNDRDRGSRPQHF
>TRBV4-1|few|TRBJ2-7|NA
TGCGCCAGCAGCCGGAATGCCGAGGTTTACGAGCAGTACTTC
CASSRNAEVYEQYF
>TRBV10-1|many|TRBJ1-4|NA
TGCGCCAGCAGTGCCAACATGGAGAAACTGTTTTTT
CASSANMEKLFF
>TRBV6-5|NA|TRBJ1-1|TRBD1
TGTGCCAGCAAACCGGACAGGGGGAACACTGAAGCTTTCTTT
CASKPDRGNTEAFF
>TRBV5-1|NA|TRBJ2-1|TRBD2
TGCGCCAGCACCACAGCGACTAGCGGATTATCCAATGAGCAGTTCTTC
CASTTATSGLSNEQFF
>TRBV30|few|TRBJ1-1|TRBD1
TGTGCCTGGAGGGCAGGGGGCTTGGACGCTTTCTTT
CAWRAGGLDAFF
>TRBV7-2|NA|TRBJ1-2|NA
TGTGCCAGCAGCTCCTGGCTTTCCAGGGCCTCGGACGGCGGCTACACCTTC
CASSSWLSRASDGGYTF
>TRBV5-4|NA|TRBJ1-1|TRBD1
TGTGCCAGCAGCAAGGGGGTGACAGGGGTTAACATGAACACTGAAGCTTTCTTT
CASSKGVTGVNMNTEAFF
>TRBV20-1|NA|TRBJ2-3|TRBD2
TGCAGTGGGCGGGAGGGGGATACGCAGTATTTT
CSGREGDTQYF
>TRBV19|NA|TRBJ1-5|TRBD1
TGTGCCAGTAGTAGGGACAGGGGGGCCAATCAGCCCCAGCATTTT
CASSRDRGANQPQHF
>TRBV5-6|NA|TRBJ1-1|TRBD1
TGTGCCAGCAGCGGCCGGGACAGGGGTTATATTCGGTCTGAAGCTTTCTTT
CASSGRDRGYIRSEAFF
>TRBV27|NA|TRBJ2-2|NA
TGTGCCAGCAGACTAGAGTTTGGACAGCGGAACACCGGGGAGCTGTTTTTT
CASRLEFGQRNTGELFF
>TRBV29-1|NA|TRBJ2-7|NA
TGCAGCGCGCAGGACAATGGATCCCTCGAGCAGTACTTC
CSAQDNGSLEQYF
>TRBV5-1|NA|TRBJ1-4|NA
TGCGCCAGCAGCTACAGGGACCTAAATGAAAAACTGTTTTTT
CASSYRDLNEKLFF
>TRBV4-2|NA|TRBJ2-2|NA
TGTGCCAGCAGCCAACAGGGGTATAGTAACGGGGAGCTGTTTTTT
CASSQQGYSNGELFF
>TRBV19|NA|TRBJ2-2|NA
TGTGCCAGTAGTATGACTGGGGCGAGCGACACCGGGGAGCTGTTTTTT
CASSMTGASDTGELFF
>TRBV4-1|NA|TRBJ2-7|TRBD1
TGCGCCAGCAGCCAACCCGGCAGACAGGGGGGATACGAGCAGTACTTC
CASSQPGRQGGYEQYF
>TRBV5-4|NA|TRBJ2-6|TRBD1
TGTGCCAGCAGCATGGGGACAGTTCCGTACTCTGGGGCCAACGTCCTGACTTTC
CASSMGTVPYSGANVLTF